One sample yielded the 14 T cell receptor beta chains listed below, sequenced in a study of CD8+CD57+ T cells in acquired aplastic anemia. The authors sequenced patients whose flow cytometry had shown CD8+CD57+ cell expansion. According to the study, genomic DNA was the template for TCR beta VDJ and CDR3 profiling. MiXCR, applied by TCRdb to the reads, yields one record per CDR3 protein. The sample records under 350,000 distinct CDR3 sequences, approximately 60% being singletons. Sequencing was carried out using sorted CD4+, CD8+, or CD8+CD57+ T cells (not recorded which) from PBMCs. The source is a human donor with aplastic anemia.

This clonotype was observed many times. The genes are TRBV7-2 and TRBJ2-2; weak D call: TRBD2 (5 bases). CDR1 is SGHTA and CDR2 is FQGNSA in the germline V gene. V gave up 1 base and J gave up 0 bases, with 6 bases separating them. The CDR3 is made up of 15 amino acids. The CDR3 loop is CASSLGGSNTGELFF. CDR3 in DNA: TGTGCCAGCAGCTTAGGAGGGTCGAACACCGGGGAGCTGTTTTTT.

The V gene is TRBV24-1, the J gene TRBJ1-5, with D unclear. The V gene's germline CDR1 is KGHDR and CDR2 SFDVKD. The CDR3 contains 13 residues. V was shortened by 5 bases and J by 5 bases, with 9 bases between the two germline ends. CDR3 in amino acids: CATSASGYQPQHF. The CDR3 region has the DNA TGTGCCACCAGTGCATCAGGCTATCAGCCCCAGCATTTT.

This clonotype was seen a handful of times. This chain uses TRBV7-2 with TRBJ2-7, with a weak D call TRBD1 (6 bases). The CDR3 extends over 14 amino acids. Germline values: CDR1 SGHTA, CDR2 FQGNSA. The V gene lost 3 bases and the J gene lost 3 bases, with 12 bases spanning the gap. CDR3 loop: CASSFPGTSYEQYF. CDR3 sequence (DNA): TGTGCCAGCAGCTTTCCCGGGACAAGCTACGAGCAGTACTTC.

This chain links TRBV9 with TRBJ2-3; D remains unclear. This CDR3 has 12 amino acids. The V end was cut by 4 bases, the J end by 6 bases, with 9 bases between. From germline, CDR1 is SGDLS and CDR2 YYNGEE. The CDR3 loop is CASSPLRDTQYF. DNA of the CDR3: TGTGCCAGCAGCCCTTTAAGGGATACGCAGTATTTT.

The V and J genes are TRBV5-6 and TRBJ1-5; D gene ambiguous. Germline V gives CDR1 SGHDT, CDR2 YYEEEE. CDR3 length: 13 residues. Trimming took 2 bases from V and 3 from J, leaving 6 bases between them. The CDR3 sequence is CASSFLLNQPQHF. CDR3 coding DNA: TGTGCCAGCAGCTTCCTCCTCAATCAGCCCCAGCATTTT.

This clonotype was detected a few times. The chain employs TRBV10-3 and TRBJ2-1, with a possible D match to TRBD2 (6 bases). V was pared by 2 bases and J by 4 bases, with 15 bases between. The CDR3 has 16 amino acids. The germline CDR1 and CDR2 sequences are ENHRY and SYGVKD. CDR3 in DNA: TGTGCCATCAGTGAGGGGTCTAGTGGGACTTACAATGAGCAGTTCTTC. As protein: CAISEGSSGTYNEQFF.

The V and J genes are TRBV12-3 or TRBV12-4 and TRBJ2-7, with TRBD1 as a possible D gene (6 bases). V was pared by 3 bases and J by 4 bases, with 10 bases between. The CDR3 consists of 13 residues. The CDR3 here is CASSFGGGYEQYF. In DNA form, the CDR3 reads TGTGCCAGCAGTTTTGGGGGCGGTTACGAGCAGTACTTC.

CDR3 protein: CSAPGVAGHTDTQYF. The CDR3 nucleotides read TGCAGTGCCCCCGGAGTAGCGGGGCACACAGATACGCAGTATTTT. The chain couples TRBV20-1 to TRBJ2-3; 8 bases fit TRBD2. The CDR3 is made up of 15 amino acids. The V gene's germline CDR1 is DFQATT and CDR2 SNEGSKA (reference sequence). With V trimmed by 6 bases and J by 2 bases, 10 bases remained unmatched.

The chain joins TRBV19 to TRBJ1-5, with TRBD1 as a possible D gene (6 bases). Germline CDR1 reads LNHDA; CDR2 reads SQIVND (reference sequence). CDR3 size: 16 residues. The V and J ends lost 6 bases and 1 base respectively, with 16 bases between them. The CDR3: CASSRGAGESNQPQHF. The CDR3 DNA reads as TGTGCCAGTAGCCGGGGGGCAGGGGAAAGCAATCAGCCCCAGCATTTT.

The V call is TRBV7-3, the J call TRBJ2-2, with TRBD1 matching 9 bases. Trimming took 5 bases from V and 3 from J; bases not matched to a gene: 7. The CDR3 contains 16 residues. Germline values: CDR1 SGHTA, CDR2 FQGTGA. The CDR3 sequence: CASSPQGAGYTGELFF. In DNA form, the CDR3 reads TGTGCCAGCAGCCCACAGGGGGCGGGGTACACCGGGGAGCTGTTTTTT.

Concerning this clonotype: One end of the junction varies from germline; a read error may be responsible. J is TRBJ1-4 and V is TRBV6-2 or TRBV6-3; possible D gene TRBD1, 5 bases. The CDR3 consists of 11 residues. The germline gives CDR1 MNHEY, CDR2 SVGEGT. CDR3 in amino acids: CASSRGTGAPF. As DNA, the CDR3 is TGTGCCAGCAGTAGAGGCACCGGGGCCCCCTTT.

Details on this clonotype: At one boundary the junction diverges from the germline segment, which might be a read error. This chain's CDR3 is CAVSEPTGQETQYF. The DNA of the CDR3 is TGTGCCGTCAGTGAGCCTACAGGACAAGAGACCCAGTACTTC. The chain joins TRBV10-3 to TRBJ2-5; D may be TRBD1 (5 bases). The CDR3 runs 14 residues. CDR1 ENHRY and CDR2 SYGVKD come from the germline V gene.

The rearrangement links TRBV24-1 to TRBJ1-1, with D maybe TRBD1 (5 bases). Trimming took off 9 bases at V and 1 base at J, with 14 bases between the two ends. The CDR3 has 14 amino acids. CDR1 is KGHDR and CDR2 is SFDVKD in the germline V gene. The CDR3 DNA reads TGTGCCACCGCAAGGGACGAGTGGAACACTGAAGCTTTCTTT. Protein sequence: CATARDEWNTEAFF.

The chain employs TRBV2 and TRBJ1-4, with D unresolved. The germline V gene encodes CDR1 SNHLY and CDR2 FYNNEI. V lost 11 bases, J lost 0 bases, and 13 bases lay in between. The CDR3 extends over 14 amino acids. The CDR3 loop reads CAAKRTATNEKLFF. CDR3 DNA: TGTGCCGCAAAGCGCACGGCAACTAATGAAAAACTGTTTTTT.